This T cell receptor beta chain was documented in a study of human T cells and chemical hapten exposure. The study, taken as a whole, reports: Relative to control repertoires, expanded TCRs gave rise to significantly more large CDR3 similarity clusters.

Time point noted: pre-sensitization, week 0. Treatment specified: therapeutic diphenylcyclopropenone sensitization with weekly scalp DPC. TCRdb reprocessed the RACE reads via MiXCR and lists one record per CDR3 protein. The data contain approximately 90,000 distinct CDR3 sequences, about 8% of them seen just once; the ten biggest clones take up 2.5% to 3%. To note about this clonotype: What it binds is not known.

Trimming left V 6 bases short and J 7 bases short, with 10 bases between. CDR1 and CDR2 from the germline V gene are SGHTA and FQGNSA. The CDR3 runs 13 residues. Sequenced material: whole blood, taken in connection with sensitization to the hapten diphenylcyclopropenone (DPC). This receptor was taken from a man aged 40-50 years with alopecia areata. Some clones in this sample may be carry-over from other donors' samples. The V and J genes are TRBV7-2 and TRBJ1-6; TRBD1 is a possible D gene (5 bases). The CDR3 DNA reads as TGTGCCAGCAGTATCAACAGGAATTCACCCCTCCACTTT. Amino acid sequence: CASSINRNSPLHF.